These 26 T cell receptor beta chains originate from one sample sequenced in a study of spatial heterogeneity in lung cancer. TCRdb re-called the 5' RACE reads through MiXCR, storing one row per CDR3 protein. The sample includes about 11,000 distinct CDR3 sequences, about 5% seen only once; the top ten take about an eighth. Notes on the study in general: Higher tumor mutation counts went along with higher counts of expanded intratumoral alpha and beta TCRs.

Their cognate antigens are unknown. Stated time point: sample taken at primary tumor resection. The sample was lung tumor tissue, taken at surgery. The receptors here all came from a male donor with early-stage non-small cell lung cancer.

This clonotype was seen many times. This beta chain turned up in a library designed for alpha chains; as an off-target read, its abundance says little. The rearrangement links TRBV5-4 to TRBJ2-1; D perhaps matches TRBD2 (6 bases). CDR1 and CDR2 (germline): SGHNT, YYREEE (reference sequence). CDR3 length equals 12 residues. Trimming removed 0 bases at V and 9 bases at J, with 7 bases between. CDR3 sequence reads: CASSLAGGEQFF. The CDR3 coding sequence is TGTGCCAGCAGCTTGGCCGGGGGTGAGCAGTTCTTC.

This clonotype is judged medium-sized (0.01 to 0.1%). The library was designed around alpha chains, so this beta chain is a stray read whose abundance carries little weight. The chain combines TRBV29-1 with TRBJ2-1; no clear D gene. V lost 3 bases and J lost 6, with 12 bases in between. This CDR3 has 13 amino acids. Germline-derived CDR1 and CDR2 are SQVTM and ANQGSEA. CDR3 nucleotides: TGCAGCGTTGACGCCCCCGGTCGCAATGAGCAGTTCTTC. Translating gives CSVDAPGRNEQFF.

This clonotype has at least ten counts. A library made for alpha chains picked up this beta chain off target, so its size means little. The gene calls are TRBV7-9 and TRBJ2-3; D may be TRBD1 (6 bases). The CDR3 totals 18 residues. The ends were cut back, 4 bases at V and 0 bases at J, with 20 bases in the middle. The germline V gene encodes CDR1 SEHNR and CDR2 FQNEAQ (reference sequence). The chain's CDR3 is CASSSPVGAPASTDTQYF. The CDR3 DNA is TGTGCCAGCAGCTCTCCGGTGGGGGCTCCCGCTAGCACAGATACGCAGTATTTT.

Judged by abundance, this clonotype is medium-sized. This beta chain came through as a stray read in a library set up for alpha chains, and its size says little. The chain carries TRBV29-1 and TRBJ1-2, with 8 bases fitting TRBD1. This CDR3 has 14 amino acids. With V trimmed by 4 bases and J by 6 bases, 10 bases remained unmatched. Germline CDR1 and CDR2: SQVTM and ANQGSEA. The CDR3 loop reads CSVGISGGFDGYTF. DNA for the CDR3: TGCAGCGTTGGGATCTCAGGGGGCTTTGATGGCTACACCTTC.

On this clonotype: This beta chain appears as a stray read in a library generated for alpha chains; its size is not informative. The chain combines TRBV4-2 with TRBJ2-3, with TRBD1 matching 10 bases. V gave up 4 bases and J gave up 4 bases; unmatched junction bases: 5. Germline CDR1 and CDR2: LGHNA and YNFKEQ. The CDR3 is made up of 15 amino acids. CDR3 region: CASSRGTGAADTQYF. Written as DNA, the CDR3 is TGTGCCAGCAGCCGAGGGACAGGGGCGGCAGATACGCAGTATTTT.

Only a few counts were recorded for this clonotype. This beta chain represents an off-target read in a library built for alpha chains; its size is of limited meaning. This chain joins TRBV12-3 or TRBV12-4 and TRBJ2-3; 11 bases agree with TRBD2. Unmatched junction bases numbered 7, after V lost 3 bases and J lost 2 bases. CDR3 length: 17 residues. CDR3 region: CASSFTTSGGYTDTQYF. DNA of the CDR3: TGTGCCAGCAGTTTTACCACTAGCGGGGGCTACACAGATACGCAGTATTTT.

This clonotype was recorded a few times. This beta chain turned up in a library designed for alpha chains; as an off-target read, its abundance says little. This chain uses TRBV24-1 with TRBJ2-4; D is possibly TRBD2 (6 bases). Germline assignment: CDR1 KGHDR and CDR2 SFDVKD. V was pared by 9 bases and J by 1 base, with 9 bases between. The CDR3 extends over 13 amino acids. The CDR3 nucleotides are TGTGCCACCGGGACTGGCGCCAAAAACATTCAGTACTTC. It is translated as CATGTGAKNIQYF.

This clonotype is labeled medium-sized (0.01 to 0.1%). Being off target in a library aimed at alpha chains, this beta chain has a size of little meaning. The chain combines TRBV5-1 with TRBJ1-1, with 7 nucleotides matching TRBD1. CDR1 and CDR2 from the germline V gene are SGHRS and YFSETQ. The CDR3 has 15 residues. The V gene end was trimmed by 0 bases and the J gene end by 4 bases; junction bases not matched to a gene: 6. This CDR3 reads CASSLVGGKGTEAFF. The CDR3 bases are TGCGCCAGCAGCTTGGTAGGGGGCAAAGGCACTGAAGCTTTCTTT.

In this sample, this clonotype is medium-sized. A library prepared for alpha chains yielded this beta chain as an off-target read; its size is of little meaning. V gene TRBV20-1 combines with J gene TRBJ2-3, with 8 bases matching TRBD2. The CDR3 spans 19 residues. The trim removed 3 bases at V and 0 bases at J, leaving 17 bases unmatched. Per germline, CDR1 DFQATT and CDR2 SNEGSKA (reference sequence). CDR3 DNA sequence: TGCAGTGCTAGCTGGCGTGGGGGAATAGCGGGGCTTAGCACAGATACGCAGTATTTT. Translation gives CSASWRGGIAGLSTDTQYF.

About this clonotype: The junction departs from germline at one end; a sequencing error may be responsible. This beta chain was picked up by a library intended for alpha chains and is off target, so its count carries little meaning. The chain joins TRBV9 to TRBJ2-3; D uncertain. This CDR3 contains 15 residues. CDR1 is SGDLS, CDR2 YYNGEE, per germline. As DNA, the CDR3 is TGTGTCAGCACCCGCCGCCCCTCCCCCACAGATACGCAGTATTTT. Residues: CVSTRRPSPTDTQYF.

This clonotype has a count of ten or more. This beta chain is an off-target read within a library intended for alpha chains, so its frequency means little. The chain has TRBV2 and TRBJ2-5; D ambiguous. CDR1 SNHLY and CDR2 FYNNEI come from the germline V gene. The CDR3 has 12 amino acids. Between the trimmed V and J ends, which lost 5 bases and 5 bases, there was a span of 9 bases. For the CDR3, the DNA is TGTGCCAGCAGTCGTGATGCGGAGACCCAGTACTTC. Translating it yields CASSRDAETQYF.

This clonotype was observed at least ten times. This beta chain is an off-target read within a library intended for alpha chains, so its frequency means little. The chain's CDR3 is CASRTHGQIYTEAFF. CDR3 DNA: TGTGCCAGCAGAACTCACGGACAGATATACACTGAAGCTTTCTTT. V and J are TRBV5-4 and TRBJ1-1, with D tentatively TRBD1 (6 bases). The CDR3 sequence is 15 residues long. Trimming left V 5 bases short and J 3 bases short, with 17 bases between. Germline loops: CDR1 SGHNT, CDR2 YYREEE (reference sequence).

Regarding this clonotype: Being off target in a library aimed at alpha chains, this beta chain has a size of little meaning. CDR3 loop: CASGQTVYGYTF. In nucleotides, the CDR3 is TGTGCCAGCGGCCAGACAGTTTATGGCTACACCTTC. The chain is built from TRBV6-5 and TRBJ1-2; tentatively, D is TRBD1 (5 bases). From germline, CDR1 is MNHEY and CDR2 SVGAGI. V dropped 8 bases and J dropped 5 bases, with 12 bases sitting between them. This CDR3 is built from 12 residues.

Worth noting for this clonotype: The library was designed around alpha chains, so this beta chain is a stray read whose abundance carries little weight. The chain joins TRBV3-1 to TRBJ1-1, with unresolved D. The CDR3 loop spans 13 amino acids. Germline loops: CDR1 LGHDT, CDR2 YNNKEL (reference sequence). Trimming pared 0 bases from V and 6 bases from J, leaving 8 bases between. CDR3 sequence: CASSQDRAAEAFF. The CDR3 DNA sequence: TGTGCCAGCAGCCAAGATCGGGCGGCTGAAGCTTTCTTT. Full variable domain (outside the CDR3, taken from reference TRBV3-1 and TRBJ1-1): DTAVSQTPKYLVTQMGNDKSIKCEQNLGHDTMYWYKQDSKKFLKIMFSYNNKELIINETVPNRFSPKSPDKAHLNLHINSLELGDSAVYFCASSQDRAAEAFFGQGTRLTVV.

This clonotype was seen repeatedly, ten times or more. This beta chain is a stray read from a library made for alpha chains; its abundance is not meaningful. The V call is TRBV6-6, the J call TRBJ2-3; 8 bases are a match to TRBD2. Germline V gene sequence: CDR1 MNHNY, CDR2 SVGAGI (reference sequence). Trimming took 2 bases from V and 6 from J; bases not matched to a gene: 10. CDR3 length: 16 residues. The CDR3 here is CASSYPGGGSLDTQYF. In DNA, the CDR3 is TGTGCCAGCAGTTACCCAGGCGGGGGGAGCCTCGATACGCAGTATTTT.

Ten or more counts support this clonotype. Because the library targeted alpha chains, this beta chain is an off-target read whose size means little. The genes are TRBV2 and TRBJ1-5; D is unclear. Germline-derived CDR1 and CDR2 are SNHLY and FYNNEI. V was trimmed by 7 bases and J by 0 bases, leaving 13 bases between them. This CDR3 contains 15 residues. The CDR3 coding sequence is TGTGCCAGCACCGAGGAAAGCCTTAGCAATCAGCCCCAGCATTTT. It encodes CASTEESLSNQPQHF.

Many counts were recorded for this clonotype. Found in a library prepared for alpha chains, this beta chain is an off-target read, and its abundance has little meaning. The chain couples TRBV12-3 or TRBV12-4 to TRBJ2-1; the match to TRBD2 covers 12 bases. This CDR3 is 17 amino acids long. Trimming removed 7 bases from V and 3 bases from J; junction bases left unmatched: 10. CDR3 loop: CASTETSGRGDYNEQFF. In nucleotides, the CDR3 is TGTGCCAGCACCGAGACTAGCGGGAGAGGGGACTACAATGAGCAGTTCTTC.

The table lists this clonotype with many counts. This beta chain lies outside the target of a library built for alpha chains; its clone size means little. The gene calls are TRBV7-2 and TRBJ1-6; D not resolved. The CDR3 covers 15 residues. The V gene's germline CDR1 is SGHTA and CDR2 FQGNSA. V was pared by 1 base and J by 7 bases, with 11 bases between. The CDR3 nucleotides are TGTGCCAGCAGCTTAGTAGGGCCCGGAAATTCACCCCTCCACTTT. Translated: CASSLVGPGNSPLHF.

Many counts were recorded for this clonotype. This beta chain is a stray read from a library made for alpha chains; its abundance is not meaningful. The chain has TRBV20-1 and TRBJ2-7, with TRBD2 matching 9 bases. The CDR3 has 14 residues. Germline values: CDR1 DFQATT, CDR2 SNEGSKA (reference sequence). With V trimmed by 5 bases and J by 1 base, 6 bases remained unmatched. The CDR3 DNA sequence: TGCAGTGCTCGCTGGGCGGGGGGGTCCTACGAGCAGTACTTC. This codes for CSARWAGGSYEQYF.

Comment on this clonotype: One base away lies a much larger clone, so this may be a sequencing read error. In a library made to pick up alpha chains, this beta chain is a stray read with a size that means little. The rearrangement uses TRBV3-1 and TRBJ2-1; a weak D match, TRBD2 (6 bases). This CDR3 has 14 residues. V was pared by 1 base and J by 15 bases, with 19 bases between. Germline assignment: CDR1 LGHDT and CDR2 YNNKEL (reference sequence). The CDR3 DNA sequence: TGTGCCAGCAGCCAAGCCCGGACTAACGGGAGAGTGTTCTTC. Translating it yields CASSQARTNGRVFF.

Concerning this clonotype: This beta chain is an unintended read in a library built for alpha chains; its size means little. This chain joins TRBV4-2 and TRBJ2-7, with D possibly TRBD2 on 6 matching bases. Trimming stripped 3 bases from V and 0 bases from J, with 18 bases between. CDR1 and CDR2 from the germline V gene are LGHNA and YNFKEQ. This CDR3 contains 17 residues. DNA of the CDR3: TGTGCCAGCAGCCAGGATACTGGGACTGGATCCTCCTACGAGCAGTACTTC. Translation: CASSQDTGTGSSYEQYF.

This clonotype was picked up one time. This beta chain is a stray sequence in a library constructed for alpha chains; its clone size is not meaningful. The chain combines TRBV7-2 with TRBJ2-5; D is undetermined. The length of the CDR3 is 14 residues. Deletions cut 8 bases from V and 2 bases from J, with 15 bases between. CDR1 and CDR2 from the germline V gene are SGHTA and FQGNSA. The CDR3 bases are TGTGCCAGCGGCAACTCTTACCTTCAAGAGACCCAGTACTTC. Translated, it gives CASGNSYLQETQYF.

This clonotype was seen a handful of times. This beta chain represents an off-target read in a library built for alpha chains; its size is of limited meaning. This chain uses TRBV18 with TRBJ2-5; D gene uncertain. The CDR3 is 13 amino acids. Trimming pared 2 bases from V and 0 bases from J, leaving 4 bases between. From germline, CDR1 is KGHSH and CDR2 LQKENI. This CDR3 is CASSPGYQETQYF. Here the CDR3 DNA reads TGTGCCAGCTCACCAGGATACCAAGAGACCCAGTACTTC.

This clonotype was found many times. This beta chain was picked up by a library intended for alpha chains and is off target, so its count carries little meaning. This chain uses TRBV5-1 with TRBJ1-5; D is uncertain. The CDR3 has 15 residues. V lost 0 bases to trimming and J lost 0 bases, with 7 bases between them. Germline V CDR1 and CDR2: SGHRS, YFSETQ. In DNA, the CDR3 is TGCGCCAGCAGCTTGGACGGATATAGCAATCAGCCCCAGCATTTT. It specifies CASSLDGYSNQPQHF.

In its sample, this clonotype is medium-sized. This beta chain is an unintended read in a library built for alpha chains; its size means little. The chain has TRBV28 and TRBJ2-1; 11 bases are shared with TRBD2. Germline V gene sequence: CDR1 MDHEN, CDR2 SYDVKM. The CDR3 runs to 17 residues. V trimming: 2 bases; J trimming: 0 bases; junction bases outside the gene matches: 3. CDR3 sequence reads: CASSLPSGRFSYNEQFF. The CDR3 bases are TGTGCCAGCAGTTTACCTAGCGGGAGGTTCTCCTACAATGAGCAGTTCTTC.

This clonotype is medium-sized in the sample. Little can be read into the size of this beta chain, an off-target read in a library designed for alpha chains. The rearrangement links TRBV18 to TRBJ1-1; weak D call: TRBD1 (6 bases). V was clipped by 2 bases and J by 3 bases, with 7 bases between them. The CDR3 is 13 amino acids. Germline V gene sequence: CDR1 KGHSH, CDR2 LQKENI. The CDR3 spells CASSPRQDTEAFF. DNA of the CDR3: TGTGCCAGCTCACCAAGACAGGACACTGAAGCTTTCTTT.